This T cell receptor beta chain was sequenced during a study of blood T cell repertoires in COVID-19. Study-level background: Nucleic acid was either cDNA or gDNA, and it came from T cells, B-cell-depleted T cells, or PBMCs.

TCRdb's copy holds only in-frame clones and misses some; the assay was immunoSEQ multiplex PCR. The data contain 150,000 to 200,000 clones, around 76% of them singletons. This clone was counted once. The CDR3 length is 16 residues. CDR1 and CDR2 (germline): SGHAT, FQNNGV. V shed 5 bases, J shed 0 bases, and the junction held 7 bases outside the gene matches. The chain combines TRBV11-2 with TRBJ2-4, with 7 nucleotides matching TRBD1. This sequence originates from an older woman with COVID-19, enrolled during active disease. Input material: peripheral blood. The CDR3 here is CASSLDRSSAKNIQYF. CDR3 DNA sequence: TGTGCCAGCAGCCTGGACAGGTCCTCAGCCAAAAACATTCAGTACTTC.